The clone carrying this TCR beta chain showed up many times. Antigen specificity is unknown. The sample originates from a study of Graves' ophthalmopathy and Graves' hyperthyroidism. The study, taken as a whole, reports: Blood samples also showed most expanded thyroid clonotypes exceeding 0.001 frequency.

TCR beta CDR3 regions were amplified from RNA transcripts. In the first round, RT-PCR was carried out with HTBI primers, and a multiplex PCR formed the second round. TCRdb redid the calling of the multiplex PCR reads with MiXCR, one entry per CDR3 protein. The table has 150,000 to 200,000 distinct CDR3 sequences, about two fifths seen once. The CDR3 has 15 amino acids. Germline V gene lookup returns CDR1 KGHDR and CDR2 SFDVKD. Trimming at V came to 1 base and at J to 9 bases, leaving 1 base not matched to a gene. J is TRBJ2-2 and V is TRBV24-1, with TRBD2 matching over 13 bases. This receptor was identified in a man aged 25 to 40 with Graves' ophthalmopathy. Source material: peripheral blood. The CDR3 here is CATSDFGTSGRELFF. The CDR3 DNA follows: TGTGCCACCAGTGATTTTGGGACTAGCGGGAGGGAGCTGTTTTTT.